The 22 T cell receptor beta chains below were found in one sample sequenced in a study of beta chain features in type 1 diabetes. The whole isolated RNA underwent reverse transcription, so sequencing captured expressed TCRB transcripts. The repertoire was sequenced with immunoSEQ multiplex PCR; TCRdb's copy has only in-frame clones and lacks some. This table has a few hundred thousand clones, around 26% appearing once. Source material: central memory CD4+ T cells from blood. The receptors were gathered from a man aged 30 to 45 in good health.

This clone was detected a few times. The V and J genes are TRBV7-9 and TRBJ1-2; perhaps TRBD1 as D (6 bases). The V end lost 4 bases, the J end lost 8 bases, and 17 bases lay between the germline ends. The CDR3 extends over 14 amino acids. In germline, CDR1 is SEHNR, CDR2 FQNEAQ (reference sequence). The CDR3 region has the DNA TGTGCCAGCAGCTCCCTACCCCGGGGGGGCGGCTACACCTTC. It translates to CASSSLPRGGGYTF.

This clone was picked up a small number of times. V usage is TRBV30 and J usage is TRBJ1-5, with 7 bases fitting TRBD1. V was pared by 0 bases and J by 3 bases, with 2 bases of the junction left unmatched. Germline loops: CDR1 GTSNPN, CDR2 SVGIG (reference sequence). The CDR3 has 14 residues. Here the CDR3 reads CAWSVQGSNQPQHF. In DNA, the CDR3 is TGTGCCTGGAGTGTACAGGGGTCCAATCAGCCCCAGCATTTT.

The table lists this clone with a few counts. This sequence joins TRBV5-1 and TRBJ2-1, with TRBD2 matching over 12 bases. CDR3 length equals 15 residues. Trimming removed 2 bases from V and 7 bases from J; junction bases left unmatched: 4. Germline V gives CDR1 SGHRS, CDR2 YFSETQ. The CDR3 DNA sequence: TGCGCCAGCAGCTTAACGACTAGCGGGAGTAATGAGCAGTTCTTC. It codes for CASSLTTSGSNEQFF.

This clone was seen just once. This chain connects TRBV29-1 to TRBJ1-1; perhaps TRBD1 as D (5 bases). Germline V CDR1 and CDR2: SQVTM, ANQGSEA. V shed 6 bases and J shed 4 bases, with 12 bases lying between them. This CDR3 spans 12 amino acids. CDR3 DNA: TGCAGCGTCACTGAGGGGTTCACTGAAGCTTTCTTT. Translated, it gives CSVTEGFTEAFF.

The chain employs TRBV4-1 and TRBJ2-3; 13 positions agree with TRBD2. V trimming: 1 base; J trimming: 4 bases; junction bases outside the gene matches: 5. CDR1 is MGHRA and CDR2 is YSYEKL in the germline V gene. This CDR3 comprises 17 residues. Here the CDR3 DNA reads TGCGCCAGCAGCCAAGCGGACACTAGCGGGGGGGCAGATACGCAGTATTTT. Translation: CASSQADTSGGADTQYF.

This sequence joins TRBV9 and TRBJ2-3; perhaps TRBD2 as D (5 bases). The CDR3 covers 15 residues. V dropped 0 bases and J dropped 3 bases, with 11 bases sitting between them. Germline CDR1 SGDLS, CDR2 YYNGEE. Here the CDR3 reads CASSVEASMTDTQYF. DNA of the CDR3: TGTGCCAGCAGCGTAGAAGCTAGCATGACAGATACGCAGTATTTT.

CDR3 protein: CASSSLSGAQETQYF. CDR3 DNA: TGTGCCAGCAGTTCCCTTAGCGGGGCCCAAGAGACCCAGTACTTC. The V gene is TRBV27, the J gene TRBJ2-5, with 8 bases lining up with TRBD2. V dropped 4 bases and J dropped 1; count of bases not matched to a gene: 5. CDR1 and CDR2 (germline): MNHEY, SMNVEV (reference sequence). This CDR3 contains 15 residues.

This clone was seen only a few times. The J gene is TRBJ2-7, the V gene TRBV29-1; D may be TRBD1 (6 bases). The CDR3 extends over 11 amino acids. The germline V gene encodes CDR1 SQVTM and CDR2 ANQGSEA. The V gene lost 6 bases and the J gene lost 3 bases, with 9 bases spanning the gap. In nucleotides, the CDR3 is TGCAGCGTGGACAGAGACTACGAGCAGTACTTC. The encoded protein is CSVDRDYEQYF.

This clone was seen a few times. The chain joins TRBV4-2 to TRBJ1-3, with D unresolved. CDR1 LGHNA and CDR2 YNFKEQ come from the germline V gene. The CDR3 sequence is 16 residues long. The germline V and J ends were trimmed by 2 bases and 1 base, with 12 bases remaining between them. The CDR3 DNA sequence: TGTGCCAGCAGCCAAAGAAGGTCAGGATCTGGAAACACCATATATTTT. Amino acid sequence: CASSQRRSGSGNTIYF.

The gene calls are TRBV20-1 and TRBJ1-2, with D possibly TRBD1 on 5 matching bases. The germline V and J ends were trimmed by 3 bases and 6 bases, with 5 bases remaining between them. The CDR3 runs 10 residues. Germline V gives CDR1 DFQATT, CDR2 SNEGSKA (reference sequence). CDR3 residues: CSASRDGYTF. CDR3 sequence (DNA): TGCAGTGCTAGCAGGGATGGCTACACCTTC.

In this sample, this clone turned up a few times. This CDR3 is CASSLGVGSYNEQFF. The CDR3 DNA reads TGTGCCAGCAGCTTAGGAGTAGGATCCTACAATGAGCAGTTCTTC. The chain recombines TRBV11-2 with TRBJ2-1; no reliable D call. V was cut by 1 base and J by 1 base, with 8 bases left in between. CDR3 length: 15 amino acids. From germline, CDR1 is SGHAT and CDR2 FQNNGV. Complete variable domain (other parts from reference TRBV11-2 and TRBJ2-1): EAGVAQSPRYKIIEKRQSVAFWCNPISGHATLYWYQQILGQGPKLLIQFQNNGVVDDSQLPKDRFSAERLKGVDSTLKIQPAKLEDSAVYLCASSLGVGSYNEQFFGPGTRLTVL.

The chain is built from TRBV29-1 and TRBJ2-7, with 7 positions matching TRBD2. The germline V gene has CDR1 SQVTM and CDR2 ANQGSEA. This CDR3 is built from 13 residues. V lost 7 bases, J lost 0 bases, and 6 bases stayed unmatched. The CDR3 DNA reads as TGCAGCGGGGGAGGGGTCAGCTCCTACGAGCAGTACTTC. Residues: CSGGGVSSYEQYF.

The chain has TRBV23-1 and TRBJ2-5; 9 nucleotides line up with TRBD1. TRBV23-1 is an open reading frame whose function is uncertain. V trimming: 4 bases; J trimming: 5 bases; junction bases outside the gene matches: 8. This CDR3 is 15 amino acids long. CDR3 in DNA: TGCGCCAGCAGTCGACTGGACAGGGGCGATGAGACCCAGTACTTC. The encoded protein is CASSRLDRGDETQYF.

The chain carries TRBV5-4 and TRBJ2-5; D gene unclear. CDR3 length: 11 residues. CDR1 and CDR2 from the germline V gene are SGHNT and YYREEE (reference sequence). V lost 4 bases to trimming and J lost 3 bases, with 4 bases between them. The CDR3 loop reads CASSKEETQYF. For the CDR3, the DNA is TGTGCCAGCAGCAAGGAAGAGACCCAGTACTTC.

The V gene is TRBV6-6, the J gene TRBJ2-1; tentative D call: TRBD2 (5 bases). The CDR3 has 14 amino acids. Germline-derived CDR1 and CDR2 are MNHNY and SVGAGI (reference sequence). V was trimmed by 0 bases and J by 5 bases, leaving 8 bases between them. The CDR3 sequence: CASSYSNGNNEQFF. The CDR3 nucleotides are TGTGCCAGCAGTTACTCGAACGGGAACAATGAGCAGTTCTTC.

A remark on this clone: The same CDR3 is also encoded by other DNA sequences in this sample. The genes are TRBV5-4 and TRBJ2-5; 10 bases line up with TRBD1. Trimming removed 3 bases from V and 5 bases from J; junction bases left unmatched: 4. Germline V CDR1 and CDR2: SGHNT, YYREEE (reference sequence). The CDR3 covers 14 residues. The CDR3 DNA reads TGTGCCAGCAGCTCGCCGGGACAGGGGGAGACCCAGTACTTC. Translation gives CASSSPGQGETQYF.

This rearrangement joins TRBV7-2 to TRBJ2-3; 12 bases are a match to TRBD1. In germline, CDR1 is SGHTA, CDR2 FQGNSA. The V segment lost 2 bases and the J segment 5 bases; nucleotides outside the gene matches: 8. The CDR3 contains 17 residues. The CDR3 loop is CASSLISGQGAVDTQYF. The CDR3 DNA reads as TGTGCCAGCAGCTTAATATCGGGACAGGGGGCGGTAGATACGCAGTATTTT.

V is TRBV4-2 and J is TRBJ1-2; tentative D call: TRBD1 (5 bases). The V end was cut by 1 base, the J end by 4 bases, with 10 bases between. The length of the CDR3 is 14 residues. Germline assignment: CDR1 LGHNA and CDR2 YNFKEQ. CDR3 sequence reads: CASSQGGKSYGYTF. The CDR3 DNA sequence: TGTGCCAGCAGCCAAGGGGGGAAGAGCTATGGCTACACCTTC.

This chain links TRBV9 with TRBJ2-1; TRBD2 might be the D (6 bases). Trimming left V 4 bases short and J 0 bases short, with 17 bases between. The CDR3 is made up of 17 amino acids. Germline CDR1 reads SGDLS; CDR2 reads YYNGEE. CDR3 region: CASSPTGGSVSYNEQFF. The CDR3 region has the DNA TGTGCCAGCAGCCCCACCGGGGGTAGCGTCTCCTACAATGAGCAGTTCTTC.

This sequence joins TRBV7-2 and TRBJ2-7, with D perhaps matching TRBD2 (5 bases). The CDR3 extends over 16 amino acids. Trimming pared 1 base from V and 6 bases from J, leaving 19 bases between. CDR1 and CDR2 from the germline V gene are SGHTA and FQGNSA. The CDR3 protein is CASSLEQTRLAGEQYF. The CDR3 bases are TGTGCCAGCAGCTTAGAGCAGACACGCCTGGCGGGCGAGCAGTACTTC.

The chain uses TRBV30 and TRBJ1-6; D ambiguous. This CDR3 spans 12 amino acids. Germline assignment: CDR1 GTSNPN and CDR2 SVGIG (reference sequence). Trimming shortened V by 3 bases and J by 13 bases, and 13 bases separated the two germline ends. The CDR3 nucleotides are TGTGCCTGGAGAGAAGACCGTCCTCCCCTCCACTTT. Translated, it gives CAWREDRPPLHF. The full variable domain, rest sourced from reference TRBV30 and TRBJ1-6, is SQTIHQWPATLVQPVGSPLSLECTVEGTSNPNLYWYRQAAGRGLQLLFYSVGIGQISSEVPQNLSASRPQDRQFILSSKKLLLSDSGFYLCAWREDRPPLHFGNGTRLTVT.

This clone occurred a few times. The chain joins TRBV7-7 to TRBJ1-3; D gene uncertain. Trimming removed 5 bases from V and 4 bases from J, with 9 bases in between. Germline CDR1 and CDR2: SSHAT and FNYEAQ (reference sequence). This CDR3 contains 13 residues. The CDR3 nucleotides are TGTGCCAGCAGCCCCGGGCCGGGAAACACCATATATTTT. Residues: CASSPGPGNTIYF.